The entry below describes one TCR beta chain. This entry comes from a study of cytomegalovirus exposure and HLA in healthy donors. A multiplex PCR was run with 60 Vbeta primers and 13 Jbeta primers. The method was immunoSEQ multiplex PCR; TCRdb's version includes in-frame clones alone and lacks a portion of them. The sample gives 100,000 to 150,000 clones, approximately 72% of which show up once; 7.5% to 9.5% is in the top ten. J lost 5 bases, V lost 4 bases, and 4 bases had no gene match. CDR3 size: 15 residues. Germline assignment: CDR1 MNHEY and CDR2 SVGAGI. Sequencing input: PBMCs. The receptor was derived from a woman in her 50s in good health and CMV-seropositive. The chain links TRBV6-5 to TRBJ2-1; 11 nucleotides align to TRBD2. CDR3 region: CASSSGTSGNNEQFF. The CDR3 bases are TGTGCCAGCAGTTCTGGGACTAGCGGTAACAATGAGCAGTTCTTC.